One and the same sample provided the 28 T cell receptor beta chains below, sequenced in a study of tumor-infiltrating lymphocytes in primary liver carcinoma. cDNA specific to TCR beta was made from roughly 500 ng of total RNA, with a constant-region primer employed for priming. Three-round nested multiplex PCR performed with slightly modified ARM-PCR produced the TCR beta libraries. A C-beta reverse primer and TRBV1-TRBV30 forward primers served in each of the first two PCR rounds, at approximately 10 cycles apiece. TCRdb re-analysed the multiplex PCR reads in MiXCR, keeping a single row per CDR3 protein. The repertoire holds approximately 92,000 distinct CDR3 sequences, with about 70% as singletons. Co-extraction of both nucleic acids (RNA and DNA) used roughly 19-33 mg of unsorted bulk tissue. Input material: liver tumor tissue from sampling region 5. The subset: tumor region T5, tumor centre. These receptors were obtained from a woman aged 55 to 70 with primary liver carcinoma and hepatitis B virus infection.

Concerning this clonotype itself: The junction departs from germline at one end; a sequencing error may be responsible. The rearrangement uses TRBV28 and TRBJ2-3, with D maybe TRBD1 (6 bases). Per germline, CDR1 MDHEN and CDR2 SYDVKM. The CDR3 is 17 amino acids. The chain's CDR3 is CVSTVDRTLSSTDTQYF. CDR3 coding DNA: TGTGTCAGCACCGTCGACAGGACCCTATCTAGCACAGATACGCAGTATTTT.

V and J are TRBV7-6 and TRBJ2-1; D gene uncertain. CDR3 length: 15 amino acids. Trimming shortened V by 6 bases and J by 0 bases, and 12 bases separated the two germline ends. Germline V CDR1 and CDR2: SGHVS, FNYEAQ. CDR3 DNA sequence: TGTGCCAGCAGAGAGGCGGATAGCTCCTACAATGAGCAGTTCTTC. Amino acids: CASREADSSYNEQFF. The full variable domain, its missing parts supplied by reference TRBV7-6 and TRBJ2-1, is GAGVSQSPRYKVTKRGQDVALRCDPISGHVSLYWYRQALGQGPEFLTYFNYEAQQDKSGLPNDRFSAERPEGSISTLTIQRTEQRDSAMYRCASREADSSYNEQFFGPGTRLTVL.

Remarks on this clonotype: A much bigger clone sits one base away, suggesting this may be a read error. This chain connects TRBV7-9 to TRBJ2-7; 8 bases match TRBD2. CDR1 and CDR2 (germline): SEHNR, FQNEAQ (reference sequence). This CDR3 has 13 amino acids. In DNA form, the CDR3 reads TGTGCCGGCAGCGCGTTAGCGGGACTCGAGCAGTACTTC. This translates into CAGSALAGLEQYF.

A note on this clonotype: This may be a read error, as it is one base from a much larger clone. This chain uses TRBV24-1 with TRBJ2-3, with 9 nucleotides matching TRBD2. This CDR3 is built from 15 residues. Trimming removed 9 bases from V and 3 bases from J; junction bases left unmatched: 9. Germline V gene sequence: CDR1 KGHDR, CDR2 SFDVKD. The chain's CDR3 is CATGNSGSGTDTQYF. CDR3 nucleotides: TGTGCCACCGGCAATAGCGGGAGCGGAACAGATACGCAGTATTTT.

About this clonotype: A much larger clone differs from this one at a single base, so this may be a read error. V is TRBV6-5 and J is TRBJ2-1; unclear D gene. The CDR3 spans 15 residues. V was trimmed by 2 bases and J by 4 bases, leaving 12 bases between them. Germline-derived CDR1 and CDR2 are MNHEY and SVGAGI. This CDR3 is CASSYGLTEYNEQFF. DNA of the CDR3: TGTGCCAGCAGTTACGGCCTAACGGAGTACAATGAGCAGTTCTTC.

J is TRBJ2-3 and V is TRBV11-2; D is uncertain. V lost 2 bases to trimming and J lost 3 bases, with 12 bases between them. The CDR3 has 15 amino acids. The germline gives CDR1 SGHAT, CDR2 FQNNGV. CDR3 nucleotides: TGTGCCAGCAGCTTAAGAACGGGTGGTACAGATACGCAGTATTTT. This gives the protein CASSLRTGGTDTQYF.

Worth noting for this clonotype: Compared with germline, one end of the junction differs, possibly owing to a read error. CDR3 nucleotides: TGTGTCAGCAGCCTAGATCGAGGAGATTCGCAGTATTTT. This codes for CVSSLDRGDSQYF. The rearrangement links TRBV11-2 to TRBJ2-3; D not certain. Germline CDR1 and CDR2: SGHAT and FQNNGV. This CDR3 is 13 amino acids long.

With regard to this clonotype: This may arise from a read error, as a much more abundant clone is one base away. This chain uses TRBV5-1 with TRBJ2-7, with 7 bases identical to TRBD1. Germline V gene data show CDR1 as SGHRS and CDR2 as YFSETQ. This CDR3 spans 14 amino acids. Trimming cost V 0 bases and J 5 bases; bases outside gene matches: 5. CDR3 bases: TGCGCCAGCAGCTTGGCAGGGGGTGTGCACGAGCAGTACTTC. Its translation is CASSLAGGVHEQYF. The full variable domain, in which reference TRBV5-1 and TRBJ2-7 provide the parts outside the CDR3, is KAGVTQTPRYLIKTRGQQVTLSCSPISGHRSVSWYQQTPGQGLQFLFEYFSETQRNKGNFPGRFSGRQFSNSRSEMNVSTLELGDSALYLCASSLAGGVHEQYFGPGTRLTVT.

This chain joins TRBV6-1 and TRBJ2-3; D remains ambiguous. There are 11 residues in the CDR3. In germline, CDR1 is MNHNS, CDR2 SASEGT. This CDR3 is CVGSGGDTQYF. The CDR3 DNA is TGTGTCGGCAGTGGTGGAGATACGCAGTATTTT.

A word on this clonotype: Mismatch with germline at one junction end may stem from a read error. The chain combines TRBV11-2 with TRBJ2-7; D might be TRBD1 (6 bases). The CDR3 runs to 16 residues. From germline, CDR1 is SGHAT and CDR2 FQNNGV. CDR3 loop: CTSSRLTQGEAYEQHF. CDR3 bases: TGTACCAGCAGCCGACTAACACAGGGTGAGGCCTACGAGCAGCACTTC.

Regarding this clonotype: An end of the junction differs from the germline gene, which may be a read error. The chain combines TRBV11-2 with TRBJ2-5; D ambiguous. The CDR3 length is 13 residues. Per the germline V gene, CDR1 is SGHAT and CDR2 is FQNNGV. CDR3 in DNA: TGTGACAGCACACATGGTTCACAAGAGACCCAGTACTTC. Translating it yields CDSTHGSQETQYF.

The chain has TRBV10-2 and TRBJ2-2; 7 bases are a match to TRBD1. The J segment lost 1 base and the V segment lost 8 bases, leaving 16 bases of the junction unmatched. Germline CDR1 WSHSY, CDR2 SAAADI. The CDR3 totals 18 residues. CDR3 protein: CASCHDIRDRENTGELFF. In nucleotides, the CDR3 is TGCGCCAGCTGCCACGACATAAGGGACAGAGAGAACACCGGGGAGCTGTTTTTT.

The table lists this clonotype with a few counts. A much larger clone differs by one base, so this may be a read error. CDR3 nucleotides: TGTGCCAGCAGTGCCCCAGGGGCTAGGAACATTGAAGCTTTCTTT. Translating it yields CASSAPGARNIEAFF. The V gene is TRBV6-1, the J gene TRBJ1-1; possibly TRBD1 for D (6 bases). Germline CDR1 is MNHNS and CDR2 is SASEGT. The CDR3 has 15 amino acids.

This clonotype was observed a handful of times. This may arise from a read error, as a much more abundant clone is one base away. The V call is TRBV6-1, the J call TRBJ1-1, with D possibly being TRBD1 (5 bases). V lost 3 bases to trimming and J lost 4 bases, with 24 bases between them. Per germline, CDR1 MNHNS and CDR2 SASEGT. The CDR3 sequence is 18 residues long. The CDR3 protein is CASSDRFRVGVGSTEAFF. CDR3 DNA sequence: TGTGCCAGCAGTGATAGATTCAGAGTAGGGGTTGGCAGCACTGAAGCTTTCTTT.

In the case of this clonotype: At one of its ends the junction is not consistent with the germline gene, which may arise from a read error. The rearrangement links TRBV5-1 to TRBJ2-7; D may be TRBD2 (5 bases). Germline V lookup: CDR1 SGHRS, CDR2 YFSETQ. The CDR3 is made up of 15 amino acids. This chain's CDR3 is CASTLVASLEYEPYF. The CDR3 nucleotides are TGCGCCAGCACCTTGGTTGCTAGCCTAGAATACGAGCCGTACTTC.

The CDR3 reads CSAGSGPHYEQYF. In DNA form, the CDR3 reads TGCAGTGCTGGCAGCGGACCCCACTACGAGCAGTACTTC. The chain uses TRBV20-1 and TRBJ2-7; weak D call: TRBD2 (5 bases). The CDR3 covers 13 residues. The germline gives CDR1 DFQATT, CDR2 SNEGSKA (reference sequence). Between the trimmed V and J ends, which lost 5 bases and 3 bases, there was a span of 14 bases.

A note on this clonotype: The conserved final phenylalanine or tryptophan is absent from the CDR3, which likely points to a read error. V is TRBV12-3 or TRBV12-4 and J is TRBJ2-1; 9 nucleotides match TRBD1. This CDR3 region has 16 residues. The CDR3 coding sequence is TGTGCCAGCAGTTATCGCCCACGGGACAGGGACAATAAGCAGTTCTAC. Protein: CASSYRPRDRDNKQFY.

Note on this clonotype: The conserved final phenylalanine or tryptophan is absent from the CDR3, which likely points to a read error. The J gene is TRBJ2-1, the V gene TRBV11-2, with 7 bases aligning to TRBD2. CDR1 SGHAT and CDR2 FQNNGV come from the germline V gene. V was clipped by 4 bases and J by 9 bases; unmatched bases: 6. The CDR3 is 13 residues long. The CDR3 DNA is TGTGCCAGCAGCTGGACTAGTGCTGGTGAGCAGTTCTTA. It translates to CASSWTSAGEQFL.

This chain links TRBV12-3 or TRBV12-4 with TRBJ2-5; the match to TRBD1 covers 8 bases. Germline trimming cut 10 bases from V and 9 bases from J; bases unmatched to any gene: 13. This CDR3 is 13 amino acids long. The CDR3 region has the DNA TGTGCCAATAGTACGGACAGGGCCAGGGCCCAGTACTTC. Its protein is CANSTDRARAQYF.

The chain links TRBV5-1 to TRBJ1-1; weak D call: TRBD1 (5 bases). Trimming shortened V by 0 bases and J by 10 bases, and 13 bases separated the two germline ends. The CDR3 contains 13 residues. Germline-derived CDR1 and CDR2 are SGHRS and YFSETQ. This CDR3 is CASSLGGYGGAFF. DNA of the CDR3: TGCGCCAGCAGCTTGGGGGGGTATGGTGGAGCTTTCTTT.

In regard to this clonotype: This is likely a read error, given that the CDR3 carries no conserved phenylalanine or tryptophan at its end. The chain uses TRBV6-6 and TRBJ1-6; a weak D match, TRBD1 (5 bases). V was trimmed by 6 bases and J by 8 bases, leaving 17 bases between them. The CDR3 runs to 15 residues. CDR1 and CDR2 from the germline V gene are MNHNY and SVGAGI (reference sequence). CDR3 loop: CASSTRGVGDSPLHS. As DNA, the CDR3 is TGTGCCAGCAGCACACGGGGCGTAGGGGATTCACCCCTCCACTCT.

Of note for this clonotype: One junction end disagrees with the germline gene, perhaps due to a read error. CDR3 DNA sequence: TGTGCCAGTAGCTTCCTGGACAAGTGTGAAAAACTGTTTTTT. Its translation is CASSFLDKCEKLFF. V and J are TRBV11-2 and TRBJ1-4; weak D call: TRBD1 (5 bases). Germline values: CDR1 SGHAT, CDR2 FQNNGV. The CDR3 has 14 amino acids.

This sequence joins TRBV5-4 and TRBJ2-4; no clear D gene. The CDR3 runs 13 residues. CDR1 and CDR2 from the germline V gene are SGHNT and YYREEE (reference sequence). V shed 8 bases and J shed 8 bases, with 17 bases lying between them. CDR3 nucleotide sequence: TGTGCCAGGAACCCACAAACCGAGGACATTCAGTACTTC. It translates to CARNPQTEDIQYF.

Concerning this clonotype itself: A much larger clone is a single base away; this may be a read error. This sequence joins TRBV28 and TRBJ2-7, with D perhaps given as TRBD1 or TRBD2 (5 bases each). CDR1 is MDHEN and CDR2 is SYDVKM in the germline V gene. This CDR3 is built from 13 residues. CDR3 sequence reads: CASRLGAANEQCF. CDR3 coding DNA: TGTGCCAGCAGACTAGGGGCGGCTAACGAGCAGTGCTTC.

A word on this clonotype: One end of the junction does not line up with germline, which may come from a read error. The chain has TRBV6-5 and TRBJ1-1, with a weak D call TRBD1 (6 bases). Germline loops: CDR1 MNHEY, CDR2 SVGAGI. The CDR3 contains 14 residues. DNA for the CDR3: TGTACCAGCAGTTACTCGACCGGGAGGGGGGAAACTTTCTTT. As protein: CTSSYSTGRGETFF.

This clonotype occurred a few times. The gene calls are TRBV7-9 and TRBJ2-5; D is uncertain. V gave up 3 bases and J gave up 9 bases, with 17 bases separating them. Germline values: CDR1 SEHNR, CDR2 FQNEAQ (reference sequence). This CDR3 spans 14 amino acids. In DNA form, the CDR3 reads TGTGCCAGCAGCTTTTCTAGTCCTCGGGCTCCCCAGTACTTC. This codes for CASSFSSPRAPQYF.

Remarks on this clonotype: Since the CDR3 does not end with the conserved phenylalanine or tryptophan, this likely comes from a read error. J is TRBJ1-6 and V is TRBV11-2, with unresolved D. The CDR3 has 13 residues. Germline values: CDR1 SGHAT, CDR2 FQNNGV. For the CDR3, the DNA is TGTGCCAGCGGCTTAGAGCCGGGTTCACCGCTCCACTCT. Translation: CASGLEPGSPLHS.

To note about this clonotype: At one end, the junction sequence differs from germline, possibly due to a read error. Here the CDR3 reads CASSPWTSYEQYF. As DNA, the CDR3 is TGTGCCAGCAGCCCCTGGACATCCTACGAGCAATACTTC. The rearrangement uses TRBV28 and TRBJ2-7, with D possibly matching TRBD1 (5 bases). CDR1 and CDR2 (germline): MDHEN, SYDVKM. This CDR3 is 13 amino acids long.